These 14 T cell receptor beta chains came from one sample sequenced in a study of blood T cell repertoires in COVID-19. Profiling relied on immunoSEQ multiplex PCR, and the TCRdb table lists in-frame clones only, not all of them. The table has 150,000 to 250,000 clones, approximately 83% seen once; the top ten hold 6.5% to 9.5%. The sample taken for sequencing was PBMCs or T cells enriched from blood (not recorded which). These TCRs come from a man aged 40-49 years who had recovered from COVID-19.

CDR3 region: CASSPFDRVGNIQYF. The CDR3 DNA reads TGTGCCAGCAGTCCATTCGACAGGGTGGGAAACATTCAGTACTTC. The chain combines TRBV28 with TRBJ2-4, with TRBD1 matching over 7 bases. Germline loops: CDR1 MDHEN, CDR2 SYDVKM. The CDR3 has 15 amino acids. V lost 5 bases, J lost 6 bases, and 10 bases stayed unmatched.

CDR3 DNA sequence: TGTGCCAGCGCGTCCGGGACCGGGAGGGCAACCCAGCATTTT. Its translation: CASASGTGRATQHF. V usage is TRBV27 and J usage is TRBJ1-5, with a tentative D call TRBD1 (5 bases). This CDR3 has 14 residues. Looked up from germline, CDR1 is MNHEY and CDR2 is SMNVEV (reference sequence). V was trimmed by 8 bases and J by 11 bases, leaving 22 bases between them.

This clone was observed a single time. The chain employs TRBV28 and TRBJ2-5; 7 bases agree with TRBD1. The junction had 6 bases not matched to a gene; V was cut back by 6 bases and J by 5 bases. CDR1 is MDHEN and CDR2 is SYDVKM in the germline V gene. The CDR3 consists of 13 residues. The CDR3 nucleotides read TGTGCCAGCAGGTACAGGGGCGGGGAGACCCAGTACTTC. Its protein is CASRYRGGETQYF.

The V call is TRBV28, the J call TRBJ1-1; the D gene is possibly TRBD1 (5 bases). The CDR3 consists of 12 residues. Germline CDR1 is MDHEN and CDR2 is SYDVKM. Trimming stripped 3 bases from V and 6 bases from J, with 8 bases between. DNA of the CDR3: TGTGCCAGCAGTTTTCGGGGGTCTGAAGCTTTCTTT. Translating it yields CASSFRGSEAFF.

This chain connects TRBV5-6 to TRBJ1-1; possibly TRBD1 for D (5 bases). Trimming removed 0 bases from V and 0 bases from J, with 15 bases in between. Per the germline V gene, CDR1 is SGHDT and CDR2 is YYEEEE. The CDR3 covers 17 residues. The CDR3, as DNA: TGTGCCAGCAGCTTGGCCGTGGGGGGTGACATGAACACTGAAGCTTTCTTT. It specifies CASSLAVGGDMNTEAFF.

This chain joins TRBV28 and TRBJ2-2; tentative D call: TRBD1 (5 bases). Germline CDR1 is MDHEN and CDR2 is SYDVKM. The length of the CDR3 is 14 residues. V lost 6 bases, J lost 2 bases, and 10 bases lay in between. Here the CDR3 reads CASRSTVNTGELFF. Here the CDR3 DNA reads TGTGCCAGCAGATCGACAGTTAACACCGGGGAGCTGTTTTTT.

J is TRBJ2-4 and V is TRBV19; D uncertain. Germline values: CDR1 LNHDA, CDR2 SQIVND (reference sequence). The CDR3 is made up of 14 amino acids. V was cut by 1 base and J by 0 bases, with 4 bases left in between. CDR3 sequence reads: CASSIGGAKNIQYF. The CDR3 DNA reads as TGTGCCAGTAGTATAGGAGGAGCCAAAAACATTCAGTACTTC.

On this clone itself: The identical CDR3 is also encoded by other nucleotide sequences in the sample. The V call is TRBV10-3, the J call TRBJ1-2; 10 bases align to TRBD1. Germline V lookup: CDR1 ENHRY, CDR2 SYGVKD. Trimming cost V 6 bases and J 6 bases; bases outside gene matches: 1. The CDR3 is 12 residues long. The CDR3 region has the DNA TGTGCCATCAGCGGGACAGGGGATGGCTACACCTTC. As protein: CAISGTGDGYTF.

The chain joins TRBV5-1 to TRBJ1-6, with D possibly TRBD1 on 5 matching bases. Germline loops: CDR1 SGHRS, CDR2 YFSETQ. V gave up 0 bases and J gave up 9 bases, with 10 bases separating them. The CDR3 is 14 amino acids. As DNA, the CDR3 is TGCGCCAGCAGCTTGGGGGGACTCCCTTCACCCCTCCACTTT. Its protein is CASSLGGLPSPLHF.

This clone is a singleton in its sample. V is TRBV19 and J is TRBJ1-6, with D perhaps matching TRBD1 (5 bases). V was clipped by 6 bases and J by 7 bases, with 7 bases between them. This CDR3 has 12 amino acids. Germline V gives CDR1 LNHDA, CDR2 SQIVND (reference sequence). For the CDR3, the DNA is TGTGCCAGTAGACAGGAAAATTCACCCCTCCACTTT. The encoded protein is CASRQENSPLHF.

This chain links TRBV7-2 with TRBJ2-3; tentative D call: TRBD1 (6 bases). Germline assignment: CDR1 SGHTA and CDR2 FQGNSA. The CDR3 length is 15 residues. V was trimmed by 4 bases and J by 0 bases, leaving 11 bases between them. CDR3 nucleotides: TGTGCCAGCAGCTACACAGGGATGAGCACAGATACGCAGTATTTT. Translation gives CASSYTGMSTDTQYF. Together with reference TRBV7-2 and TRBJ2-3, the CDR3 gives the full variable domain: GAGVSQSPSNKVTEKGKDVELRCDPISGHTALYWYRQSLGQGLEFLIYFQGNSAPDKSGLPSDRFSAERTGGSVSTLTIQRTQQEDSAVYLCASSYTGMSTDTQYFGPGTRLTVL.

A single count supports this clone. The chain couples TRBV15 to TRBJ2-7; 9 nucleotides align to TRBD1. The CDR3 covers 16 residues. Germline lookup yields CDR1 LNHNV and CDR2 YYDKDF (reference sequence). The V and J ends lost 1 base and 4 bases, in that order; junction bases with no gene match: 8. CDR3 bases: TGTGCCACCAGCAGAGGAACAGGGGGCGCGGGATACGAGCAGTACTTC. It encodes CATSRGTGGAGYEQYF.

V and J are TRBV11-2 and TRBJ2-2, with D tentatively TRBD1 (6 bases). The germline CDR1 and CDR2 sequences are SGHAT and FQNNGV. Trimming shortened V by 2 bases and J by 7 bases, and 8 bases separated the two germline ends. The CDR3 has 13 amino acids. The CDR3 nucleotides are TGTGCCAGCAGCTTATCAGGGGACGGGGAGCTGTTTTTT. Translated, it gives CASSLSGDGELFF. Using reference TRBV11-2 and TRBJ2-2 for the parts outside the CDR3, the full variable domain is EAGVAQSPRYKIIEKRQSVAFWCNPISGHATLYWYQQILGQGPKLLIQFQNNGVVDDSQLPKDRFSAERLKGVDSTLKIQPAKLEDSAVYLCASSLSGDGELFFGEGSRLTVL.

The V gene is TRBV18, the J gene TRBJ2-7; 10 bases fit TRBD1. Germline assignment: CDR1 KGHSH and CDR2 LQKENI. With V trimmed by 1 base and J by 3 bases, 6 bases remained unmatched. This CDR3 has 16 amino acids. The CDR3 DNA is TGTGCCAGCTCACCACTATTTGGACAGGGGGTCTACGAGCAGTACTTC. It yields the protein CASSPLFGQGVYEQYF.